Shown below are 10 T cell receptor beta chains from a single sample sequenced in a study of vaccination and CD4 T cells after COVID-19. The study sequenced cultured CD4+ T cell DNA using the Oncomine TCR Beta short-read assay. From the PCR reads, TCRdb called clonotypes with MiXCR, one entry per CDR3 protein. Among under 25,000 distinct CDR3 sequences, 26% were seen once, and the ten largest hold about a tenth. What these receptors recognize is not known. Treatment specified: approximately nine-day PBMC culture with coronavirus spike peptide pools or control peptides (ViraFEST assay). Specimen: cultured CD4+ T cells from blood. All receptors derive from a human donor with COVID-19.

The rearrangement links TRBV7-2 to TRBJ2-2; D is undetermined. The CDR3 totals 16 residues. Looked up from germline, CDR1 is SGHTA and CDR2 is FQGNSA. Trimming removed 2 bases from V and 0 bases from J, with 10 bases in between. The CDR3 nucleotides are TGTGCCAGCAGCTTATCTGGCGGAGCGAACACCGGGGAGCTGTTTTTT. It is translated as CASSLSGGANTGELFF.

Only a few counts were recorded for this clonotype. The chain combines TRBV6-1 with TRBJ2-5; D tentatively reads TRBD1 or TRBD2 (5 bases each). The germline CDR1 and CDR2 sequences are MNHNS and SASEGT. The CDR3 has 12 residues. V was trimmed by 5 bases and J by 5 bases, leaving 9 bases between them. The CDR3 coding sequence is TGTGCCAGCAGTCGCTGGGGGGAGACCCAGTACTTC. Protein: CASSRWGETQYF.

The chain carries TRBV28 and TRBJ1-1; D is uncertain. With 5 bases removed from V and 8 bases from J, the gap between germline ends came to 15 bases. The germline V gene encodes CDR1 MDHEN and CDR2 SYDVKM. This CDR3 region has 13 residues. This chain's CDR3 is CASSVIGKPEAFF. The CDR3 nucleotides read TGTGCCAGCAGTGTGATAGGTAAACCCGAAGCTTTCTTT.

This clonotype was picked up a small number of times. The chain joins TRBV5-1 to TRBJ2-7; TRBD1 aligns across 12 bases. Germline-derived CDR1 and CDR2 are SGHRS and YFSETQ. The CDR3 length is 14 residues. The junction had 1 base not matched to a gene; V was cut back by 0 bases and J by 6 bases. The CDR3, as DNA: TGCGCCAGCAGCTTGGGGGACAGGGGGCGCGAGCAGTACTTC. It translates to CASSLGDRGREQYF.

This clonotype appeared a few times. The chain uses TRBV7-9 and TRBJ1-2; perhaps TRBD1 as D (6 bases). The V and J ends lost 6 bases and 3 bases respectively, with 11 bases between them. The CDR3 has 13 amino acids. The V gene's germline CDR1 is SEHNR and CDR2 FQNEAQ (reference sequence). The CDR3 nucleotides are TGTGCCAGCAGTAGGGCAGGGGACTATGGCTACACCTTC. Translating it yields CASSRAGDYGYTF.

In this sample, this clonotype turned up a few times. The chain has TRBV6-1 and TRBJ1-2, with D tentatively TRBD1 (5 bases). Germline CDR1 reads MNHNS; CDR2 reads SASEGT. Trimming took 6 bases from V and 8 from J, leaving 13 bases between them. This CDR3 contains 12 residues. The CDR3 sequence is CASSPGQGGYTF. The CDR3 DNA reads TGTGCCAGCAGCCCTGGTCAGGGAGGCTACACCTTC.

The CDR3 sequence: CASSSGTGVAEAFF. The CDR3 DNA reads TGTGCCAGCAGTTCCGGGACAGGGGTGGCTGAAGCTTTCTTT. The chain couples TRBV27 to TRBJ1-1, with 10 bases identical to TRBD1. Germline CDR1 reads MNHEY; CDR2 reads SMNVEV (reference sequence). CDR3 length equals 14 residues. Losses at the gene ends were 4 bases for V and 6 bases for J; bases not matched to a gene: 5.

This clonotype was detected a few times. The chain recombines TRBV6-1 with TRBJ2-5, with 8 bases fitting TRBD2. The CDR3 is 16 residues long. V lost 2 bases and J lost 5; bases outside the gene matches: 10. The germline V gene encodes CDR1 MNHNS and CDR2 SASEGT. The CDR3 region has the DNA TGTGCCAGCAGTGAATGGAACAGCGGGGGAAGGGAGACCCAGTACTTC. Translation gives CASSEWNSGGRETQYF.

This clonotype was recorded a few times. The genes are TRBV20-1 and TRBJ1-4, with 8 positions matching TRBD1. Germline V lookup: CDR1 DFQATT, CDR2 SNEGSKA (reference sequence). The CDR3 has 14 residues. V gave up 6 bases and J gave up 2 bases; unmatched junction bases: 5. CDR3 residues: CSAPRQGTNEKLFF. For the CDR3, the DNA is TGCAGTGCGCCGCGACAGGGGACTAATGAAAAACTGTTTTTT.

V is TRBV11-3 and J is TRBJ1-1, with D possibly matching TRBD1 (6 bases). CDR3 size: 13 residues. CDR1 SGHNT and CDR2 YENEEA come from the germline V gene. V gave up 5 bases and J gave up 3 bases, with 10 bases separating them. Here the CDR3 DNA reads TGTGCCAGCAGCCAGGACAGCTACACTGAAGCTTTCTTT. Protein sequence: CASSQDSYTEAFF.